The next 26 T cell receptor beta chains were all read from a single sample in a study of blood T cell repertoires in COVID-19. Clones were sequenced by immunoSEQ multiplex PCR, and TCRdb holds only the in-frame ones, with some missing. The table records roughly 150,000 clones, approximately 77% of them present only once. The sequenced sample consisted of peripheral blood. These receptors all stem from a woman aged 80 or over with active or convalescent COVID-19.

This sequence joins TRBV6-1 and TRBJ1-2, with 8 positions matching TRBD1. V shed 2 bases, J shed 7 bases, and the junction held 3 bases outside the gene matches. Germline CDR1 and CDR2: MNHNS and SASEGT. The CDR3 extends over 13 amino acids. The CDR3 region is CASSEQGAFGYTF. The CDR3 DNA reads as TGTGCCAGCAGTGAACAGGGGGCTTTTGGCTACACCTTC.

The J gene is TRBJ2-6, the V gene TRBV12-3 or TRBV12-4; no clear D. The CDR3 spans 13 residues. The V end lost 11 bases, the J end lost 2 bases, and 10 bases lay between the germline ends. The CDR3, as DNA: TGTGCCGAAGCGCGAACTGGGGCCAACGTCCTGACTTTC. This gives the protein CAEARTGANVLTF.

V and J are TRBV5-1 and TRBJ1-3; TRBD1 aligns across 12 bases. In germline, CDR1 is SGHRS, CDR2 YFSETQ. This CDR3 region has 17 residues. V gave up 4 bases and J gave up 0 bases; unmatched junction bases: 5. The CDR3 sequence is CASSPGTGGRSGNTIYF. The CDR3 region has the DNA TGCGCCAGCAGCCCCGGGACAGGGGGCCGCTCTGGAAACACCATATATTTT. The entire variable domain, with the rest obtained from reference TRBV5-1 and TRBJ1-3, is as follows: KAGVTQTPRYLIKTRGQQVTLSCSPISGHRSVSWYQQTPGQGLQFLFEYFSETQRNKGNFPGRFSGRQFSNSRSEMNVSTLELGDSALYLCASSPGTGGRSGNTIYFGEGSWLTVV.

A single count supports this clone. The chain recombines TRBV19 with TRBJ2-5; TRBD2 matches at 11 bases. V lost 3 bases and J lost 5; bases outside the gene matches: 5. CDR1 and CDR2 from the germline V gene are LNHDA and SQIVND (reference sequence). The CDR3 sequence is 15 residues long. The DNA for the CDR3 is TGTGCCAGTAGTATTCTAGCGGGAGGTAGTGAGACCCAGTACTTC. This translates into CASSILAGGSETQYF.

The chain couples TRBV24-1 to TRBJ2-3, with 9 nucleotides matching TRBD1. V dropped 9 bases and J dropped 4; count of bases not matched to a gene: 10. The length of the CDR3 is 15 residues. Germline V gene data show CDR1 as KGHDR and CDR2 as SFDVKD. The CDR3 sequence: CATPEWDRAPDTQYF. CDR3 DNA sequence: TGTGCCACCCCTGAGTGGGACAGGGCCCCAGATACGCAGTATTTT.

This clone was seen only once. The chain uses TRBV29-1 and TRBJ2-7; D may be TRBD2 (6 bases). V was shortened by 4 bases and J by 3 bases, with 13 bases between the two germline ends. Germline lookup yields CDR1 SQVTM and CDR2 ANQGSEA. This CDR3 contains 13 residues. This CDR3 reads CSVGGVGNYEQYF. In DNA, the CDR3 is TGCAGCGTTGGCGGGGTAGGGAACTACGAGCAGTACTTC.

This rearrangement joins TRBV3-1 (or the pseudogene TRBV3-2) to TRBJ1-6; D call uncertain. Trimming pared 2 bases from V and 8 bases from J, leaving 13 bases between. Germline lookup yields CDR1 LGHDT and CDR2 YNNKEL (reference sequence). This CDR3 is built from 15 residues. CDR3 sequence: CASSQTVAGDSPLHF. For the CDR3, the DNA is TGTGCCAGCAGCCAAACAGTTGCCGGGGATTCACCCCTCCACTTT.

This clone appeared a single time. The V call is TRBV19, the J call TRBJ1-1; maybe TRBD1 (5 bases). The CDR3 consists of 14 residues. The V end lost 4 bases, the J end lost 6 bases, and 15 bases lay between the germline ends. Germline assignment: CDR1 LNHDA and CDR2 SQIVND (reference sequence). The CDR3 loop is CASSRGSRGSEAFF. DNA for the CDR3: TGTGCCAGTAGTAGAGGCTCAAGGGGTTCTGAAGCTTTCTTT.

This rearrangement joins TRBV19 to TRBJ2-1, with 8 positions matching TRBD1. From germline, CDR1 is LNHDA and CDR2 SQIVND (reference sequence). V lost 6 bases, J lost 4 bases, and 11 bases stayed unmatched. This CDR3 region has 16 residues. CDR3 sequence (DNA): TGTGCCAGTAGGCCTCAGGGGGCGGGACCTTACAATGAGCAGTTCTTC. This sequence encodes CASRPQGAGPYNEQFF.

This CDR3 reads CASSLGMQIYGYTF. Written as DNA, the CDR3 is TGTGCCAGCAGCTTAGGAATGCAGATCTATGGCTACACCTTC. The chain has TRBV7-8 and TRBJ1-2; D is uncertain. V lost 1 base, J lost 4 bases, and 10 bases lay in between. This CDR3 comprises 14 residues. Germline lookup yields CDR1 SGHVS and CDR2 FQNEAQ.

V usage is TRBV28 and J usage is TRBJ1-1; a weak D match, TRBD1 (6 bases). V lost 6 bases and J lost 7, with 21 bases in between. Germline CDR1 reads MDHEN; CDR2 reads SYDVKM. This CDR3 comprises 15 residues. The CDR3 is CASRQPATGPSEAFF. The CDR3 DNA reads TGTGCCAGCAGGCAGCCAGCGACAGGCCCTAGTGAAGCTTTCTTT.

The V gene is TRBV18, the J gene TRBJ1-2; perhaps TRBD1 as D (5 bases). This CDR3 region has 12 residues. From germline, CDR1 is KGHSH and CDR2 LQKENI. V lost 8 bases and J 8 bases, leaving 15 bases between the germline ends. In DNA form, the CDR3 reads TGTGCCAGCGGGACTGATTATACGGGCTACACCTTC. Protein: CASGTDYTGYTF.

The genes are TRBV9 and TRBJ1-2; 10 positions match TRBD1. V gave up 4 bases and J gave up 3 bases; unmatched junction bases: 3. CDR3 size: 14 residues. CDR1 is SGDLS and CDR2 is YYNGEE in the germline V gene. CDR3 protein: CASSPGTGDYGYTF. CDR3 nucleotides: TGTGCCAGCAGCCCCGGGACAGGGGACTATGGCTACACCTTC.

In DNA form, the CDR3 reads TGTGCCAGTAGTTGGACTAGCGGTTACCAAGAGACCCAGTACTTC. Translated, it gives CASSWTSGYQETQYF. V is TRBV19 and J is TRBJ2-5, with TRBD2 matching 10 bases. CDR1 is LNHDA and CDR2 is SQIVND in the germline V gene (reference sequence). V gave up 5 bases and J gave up 0 bases; unmatched junction bases: 3. The CDR3 totals 15 residues.

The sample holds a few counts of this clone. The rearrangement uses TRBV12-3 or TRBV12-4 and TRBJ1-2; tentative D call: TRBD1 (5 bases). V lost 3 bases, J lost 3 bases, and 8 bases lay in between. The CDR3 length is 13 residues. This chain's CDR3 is CASSLGDYYGYTF. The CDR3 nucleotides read TGTGCCAGCAGTTTGGGGGACTACTATGGCTACACCTTC.

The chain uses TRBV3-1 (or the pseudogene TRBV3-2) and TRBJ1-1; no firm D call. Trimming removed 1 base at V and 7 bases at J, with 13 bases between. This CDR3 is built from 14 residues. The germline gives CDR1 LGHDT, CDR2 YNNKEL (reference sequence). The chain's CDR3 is CASSQGGGSGEAFF. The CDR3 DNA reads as TGTGCCAGCAGCCAAGGTGGTGGGTCAGGTGAAGCTTTCTTT.

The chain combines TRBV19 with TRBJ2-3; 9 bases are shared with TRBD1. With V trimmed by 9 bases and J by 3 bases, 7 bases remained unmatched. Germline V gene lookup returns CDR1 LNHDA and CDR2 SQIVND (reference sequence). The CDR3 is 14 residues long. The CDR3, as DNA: TGTGCCAGCCGCAGGGACAGGGTTACAGATACGCAGTATTTT. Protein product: CASRRDRVTDTQYF.

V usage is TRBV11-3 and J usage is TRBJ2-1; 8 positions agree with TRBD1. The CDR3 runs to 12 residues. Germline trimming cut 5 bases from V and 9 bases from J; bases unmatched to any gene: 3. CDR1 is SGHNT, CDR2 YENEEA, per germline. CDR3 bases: TGTGCCAGCAGCCAAACAGGGGGTGAGCAGTTCTTC. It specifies CASSQTGGEQFF.

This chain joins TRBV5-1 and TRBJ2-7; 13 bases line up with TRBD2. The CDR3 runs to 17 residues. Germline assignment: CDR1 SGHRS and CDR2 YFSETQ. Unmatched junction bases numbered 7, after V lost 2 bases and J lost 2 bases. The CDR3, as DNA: TGCGCCAGCAGCTTCGCCGGGACTAGCGGGACCCCCTACGAGCAGTACTTC. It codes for CASSFAGTSGTPYEQYF.

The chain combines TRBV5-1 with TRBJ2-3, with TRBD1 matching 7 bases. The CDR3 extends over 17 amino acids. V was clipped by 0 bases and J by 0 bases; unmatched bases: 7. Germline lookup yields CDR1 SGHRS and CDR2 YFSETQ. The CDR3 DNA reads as TGCGCCAGCAGCTTGGCCAGGGACAGTTTCAGCACAGATACGCAGTATTTT. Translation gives CASSLARDSFSTDTQYF.

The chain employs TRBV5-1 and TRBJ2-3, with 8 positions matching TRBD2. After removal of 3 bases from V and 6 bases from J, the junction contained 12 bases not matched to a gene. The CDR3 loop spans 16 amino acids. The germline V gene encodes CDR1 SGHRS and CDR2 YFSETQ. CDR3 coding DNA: TGCGCCAGCAGCTCTACCGGACTAGCACAATCGGATACGCAGTATTTT. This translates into CASSSTGLAQSDTQYF.

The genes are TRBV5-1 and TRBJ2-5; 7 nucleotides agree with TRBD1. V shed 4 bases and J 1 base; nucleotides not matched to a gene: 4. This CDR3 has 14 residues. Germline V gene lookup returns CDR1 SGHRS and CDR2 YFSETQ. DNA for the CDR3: TGCGCCAGCAGCCCCGGGACAGCCCAAGAGACCCAGTACTTC. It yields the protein CASSPGTAQETQYF.

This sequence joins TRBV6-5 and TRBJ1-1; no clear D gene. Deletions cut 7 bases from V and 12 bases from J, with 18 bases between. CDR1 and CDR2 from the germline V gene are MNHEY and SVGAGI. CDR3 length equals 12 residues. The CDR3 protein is CASKEGGRDPFF. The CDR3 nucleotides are TGTGCCAGCAAGGAGGGCGGTCGCGATCCTTTCTTT.

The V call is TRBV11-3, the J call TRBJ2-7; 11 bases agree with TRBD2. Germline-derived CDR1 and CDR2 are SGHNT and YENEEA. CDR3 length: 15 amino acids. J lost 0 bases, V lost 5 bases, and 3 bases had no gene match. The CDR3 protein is CASSLGLADSYEQYF. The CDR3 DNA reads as TGTGCCAGCAGCCTGGGACTAGCGGACTCCTACGAGCAGTACTTC.

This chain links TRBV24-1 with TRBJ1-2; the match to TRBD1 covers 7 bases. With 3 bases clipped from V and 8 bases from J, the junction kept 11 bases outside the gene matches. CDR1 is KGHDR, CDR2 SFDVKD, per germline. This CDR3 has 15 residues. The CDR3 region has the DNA TGTGCCACCAGTGATGCGGATACCGGGACAGAAGGCTACACCTTC. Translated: CATSDADTGTEGYTF.

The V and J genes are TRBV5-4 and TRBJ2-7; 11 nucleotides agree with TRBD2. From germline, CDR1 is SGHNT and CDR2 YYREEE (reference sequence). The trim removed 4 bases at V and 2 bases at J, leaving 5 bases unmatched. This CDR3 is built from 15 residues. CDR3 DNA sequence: TGTGCCAGCAGCCCCACTAGCGGGAGTACCTACGAGCAGTACTTC. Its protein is CASSPTSGSTYEQYF. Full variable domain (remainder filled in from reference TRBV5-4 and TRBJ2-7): ETGVTQSPTHLIKTRGQQVTLRCSSQSGHNTVSWYQQALGQGPQFIFQYYREEENGRGNFPPRFSGLQFPNYSSELNVNALELDDSALYLCASSPTSGSTYEQYFGPGTRLTVT.